The TCR beta chain described here comes from a study of cytomegalovirus exposure and HLA in healthy donors. With 60 Vbeta and 13 Jbeta primers, the PCR was carried out. TCRdb's copy holds only in-frame clones and misses some; the assay was immunoSEQ multiplex PCR. The table lists 100,000 to 150,000 clones. The CDR3 runs to 14 residues. Trimming left V 3 bases short and J 3 bases short, with 7 bases between. Per germline, CDR1 SGDLS and CDR2 YYNGEE. The sequence was collected from a woman in her forties in good health and CMV-seronegative. The sample taken for sequencing was PBMCs. This sequence joins TRBV9 and TRBJ1-6; D is undetermined. CDR3 region: CASSATFYNSPLHF. Written as DNA, the CDR3 is TGTGCCAGCAGCGCGACATTCTATAATTCACCCCTCCACTTT.